Reported below is one T cell receptor beta chain. The CDR3 contains 12 residues. V shed 11 bases and J 9 bases; nucleotides not matched to a gene: 5. CDR1 and CDR2 (germline): ENHRY, SYGVKD. This record belongs to a study of blood T cell repertoires in COVID-19. Whole-study context: Donors in the United States, Italy and Spain gave samples during acute or convalescent COVID-19.

As handled by the study authors: Estimation of nucleated cell counts was performed using reference gene primer amplification. The protocol was immunoSEQ multiplex PCR, while the TCRdb copy is restricted to in-frame clones and leaves out a portion. D and trimming come from the DNA, and the V and J calls and clone size come from that table. The table records around 77,000 clones, approximately 85% of them present only once. The receptor was isolated from a man at least 80 years old with acute or convalescent COVID-19. This rearrangement joins TRBV10-3 to TRBJ1-6; TRBD1 agrees at 9 bases. Sequencing used peripheral blood. The CDR3 sequence is CASRQGGSPLHF. The CDR3 DNA reads TGTGCCTCCCGACAGGGGGGTTCACCCCTCCACTTT.